A single sample is the source of the 24 T cell receptor beta chains below, sequenced in a study of CD8 T cells in Susac syndrome. Roughly 0.45 to 1 ug RNA was reverse transcribed with random hexamers. MiXCR, run by TCRdb on the immunoSEQ multiplex PCR reads, gives a single entry per CDR3 protein. The table shows over 200,000 distinct CDR3 sequences, with 85% to 95% occurring only once. The specimen was CD4+ T cells from PBMCs. The receptor set was obtained from a human donor with multiple sclerosis.

This chain connects TRBV11-2 to TRBJ2-7, with 8 bases that match TRBD1. The CDR3 covers 13 residues. Germline CDR1 is SGHAT and CDR2 is FQNNGV. V shed 5 bases, J shed 9 bases, and the junction held 9 bases outside the gene matches. As DNA, the CDR3 is TGTGCCAGCAGCCCGGGACAGGTGCCCAGGCAGTACTTC. Amino acids: CASSPGQVPRQYF.

The chain has TRBV3-1 and TRBJ2-5; tentatively, D is TRBD1 (5 bases). V was clipped by 0 bases and J by 5 bases, with 10 bases between them. Germline CDR1 and CDR2: LGHDT and YNNKEL (reference sequence). The CDR3 extends over 14 amino acids. In DNA form, the CDR3 reads TGTGCCAGCAGCCAAGAGACCCCAGGGGAGACCCAGTACTTC. It specifies CASSQETPGETQYF.

This chain links TRBV12-3 or TRBV12-4 with TRBJ1-5; a weak D match, TRBD1 (6 bases). This CDR3 has 14 residues. Trimming removed 7 bases from V and 2 bases from J, with 12 bases in between. The CDR3: CASTQGGGNQPQHF. For the CDR3, the DNA is TGTGCCAGCACCCAAGGGGGAGGCAATCAGCCCCAGCATTTT.

The V call is TRBV12-3 or TRBV12-4, the J call TRBJ2-3; 8 bases map to TRBD1. V trimming: 7 bases; J trimming: 2 bases; junction bases outside the gene matches: 5. The CDR3 length is 14 residues. The CDR3 bases are TGTGCCAGCATCAGGACAGGGTACACAGATACGCAGTATTTT. Residues: CASIRTGYTDTQYF.

In DNA form, the CDR3 reads TGTGCCTGGAGTACGTACCAGGACTCTGGAAACACCATATATTTT. Translated: CAWSTYQDSGNTIYF. The chain links TRBV30 to TRBJ1-3; D unresolved. V lost 2 bases to trimming and J lost 0 bases, with 11 bases between them. CDR1 GTSNPN and CDR2 SVGIG come from the germline V gene (reference sequence). There are 15 residues in the CDR3.

This chain uses TRBV20-1 with TRBJ2-1; no clear D gene. From germline, CDR1 is DFQATT and CDR2 SNEGSKA (reference sequence). The CDR3 has 10 residues. V lost 6 bases to trimming and J lost 5 bases, with 5 bases between them. CDR3 nucleotides: TGCAGTGCCAGACACAATGAGCAGTTCTTC. Protein: CSARHNEQFF.

In the case of this clonotype: The junction differs from germline at one of its ends, possibly a read error. This chain uses TRBV5-1 with TRBJ2-5, with unresolved D. CDR3 size: 12 residues. Germline V lookup: CDR1 SGHRS, CDR2 YFSETQ. CDR3 sequence (DNA): TGTGCCAGCAGCTTGGGCGAAGAGACCCAGTACTTC. It codes for CASSLGEETQYF.

The chain uses TRBV15 and TRBJ2-5; 13 positions agree with TRBD2. Per germline, CDR1 LNHNV and CDR2 YYDKDF (reference sequence). The CDR3 spans 17 residues. After removal of 0 bases from V and 5 bases from J, the junction contained 6 bases not matched to a gene. CDR3 region: CATSRDSGTSGEETQYF. CDR3 sequence (DNA): TGTGCCACCAGCAGAGATTCCGGGACTAGCGGGGAGGAGACCCAGTACTTC.

This chain's CDR3 is CASRLTTSEQYF. The CDR3 DNA reads as TGTGCCAGCCGCCTCACCACATCTGAACAATACTTC. The rearrangement uses TRBV12-3 or TRBV12-4 and TRBJ2-7; no firm D call. Trimming cost V 8 bases and J 13 bases, with 21 bases left between them. CDR3 size: 12 residues.

Only one count was recorded for this clonotype. DNA of the CDR3: TGCAGTGCATCAGGGACTAGCGAGGACCAAGAGACCCAGTACTTC. Its translation is CSASGTSEDQETQYF. The V gene is TRBV20-1, the J gene TRBJ2-5; 10 bases fit TRBD2. From germline, CDR1 is DFQATT and CDR2 SNEGSKA (reference sequence). Trimming removed 6 bases from V and 0 bases from J; junction bases left unmatched: 7. This CDR3 is 15 amino acids long.

The chain combines TRBV12-3 or TRBV12-4 with TRBJ1-4; no firm D call. Trimming took 3 bases from V and 8 from J, leaving 10 bases between them. The CDR3 runs to 13 residues. DNA for the CDR3: TGTGCCAGCAGTTTGAGGAAGGGCGAAAAACTGTTTTTT. Its translation is CASSLRKGEKLFF.

The V and J genes are TRBV7-9 and TRBJ2-3; D is possibly TRBD1 or TRBD2 (6 bases each). CDR3 length: 14 residues. Germline V lookup: CDR1 SEHNR, CDR2 FQNEAQ (reference sequence). Trimming cost V 4 bases and J 2 bases, with 10 bases left between them. In DNA form, the CDR3 reads TGTGCCAGCAGCTGGGGGGCCAACACAGATACGCAGTATTTT. It translates to CASSWGANTDTQYF.

This chain joins TRBV4-2 and TRBJ1-2, with a possible D match to TRBD1 (6 bases). Germline V gives CDR1 LGHNA, CDR2 YNFKEQ. The CDR3 is made up of 12 amino acids. Trimming stripped 5 bases from V and 6 bases from J, with 10 bases between. CDR3 DNA: TGTGCCAGCAGCGGGAACAGGGATGGCTACACCTTC. It codes for CASSGNRDGYTF.

The V gene is TRBV7-9, the J gene TRBJ2-3; D uncertain. Between the trimmed V and J ends, which lost 4 bases and 8 bases, there was a span of 13 bases. Germline V gene lookup returns CDR1 SEHNR and CDR2 FQNEAQ (reference sequence). The CDR3 contains 13 residues. The CDR3 is CASSSLPSTTQYF. The CDR3 coding sequence is TGTGCCAGCAGCTCTCTGCCTTCGACTACGCAGTATTTT.

V is TRBV15 and J is TRBJ1-5; D might be TRBD1 (6 bases). The germline CDR1 and CDR2 sequences are LNHNV and YYDKDF (reference sequence). With 10 bases removed from V and 6 bases from J, the gap between germline ends came to 16 bases. The CDR3 contains 13 residues. CDR3 region: CAIGGRAGQPQHF. The DNA for the CDR3 is TGTGCCATAGGGGGGAGAGCAGGTCAGCCCCAGCATTTT.

As to this clonotype: A read error may account for a junction end that differs from germline. The chain joins TRBV20-1 to TRBJ2-7, with D possibly called TRBD1 or TRBD2 (5 bases each). Germline CDR1 and CDR2: DFQATT and SNEGSKA (reference sequence). This CDR3 has 11 residues. The CDR3 here is CSARDEGLLSF. As DNA, the CDR3 is TGCAGTGCTAGAGATGAGGGGCTCTTGAGCTTC.

The chain uses TRBV7-3 and TRBJ1-5, with D possibly being TRBD1 (6 bases). Trimming cost V 2 bases and J 9 bases, with 14 bases left between them. CDR1 and CDR2 from the germline V gene are SGHTA and FQGTGA. This CDR3 contains 14 residues. The CDR3 protein is CASSLSATGTPQHF. In nucleotides, the CDR3 is TGTGCCAGCAGCTTATCGGCGACAGGTACGCCCCAGCATTTT.

The V call is TRBV20-1, the J call TRBJ2-7, with TRBD1 matching over 12 bases. In germline, CDR1 is DFQATT, CDR2 SNEGSKA (reference sequence). After removal of 5 bases from V and 2 bases from J, the junction contained 4 bases not matched to a gene. This CDR3 has 14 residues. The CDR3 DNA is TGCAGTGCTCGGGGACAGGGGGCCCCCTACGAGCAGTACTTC. Protein: CSARGQGAPYEQYF.

V gene TRBV20-1 combines with J gene TRBJ2-1; 8 bases fit TRBD2. J lost 7 bases, V lost 3 bases, and 8 bases had no gene match. Germline CDR1 and CDR2: DFQATT and SNEGSKA (reference sequence). This CDR3 is built from 14 residues. CDR3 residues: CSASGGAVYNEQFF. CDR3 coding DNA: TGCAGTGCTAGCGGGGGGGCTGTCTATAATGAGCAGTTCTTC.

CDR3 residues: CASSRSTSGVYEQYF. The CDR3 bases are TGTGCCAGCAGTAGAAGCACTAGCGGGGTATACGAGCAGTACTTC. The rearrangement uses TRBV4-2 and TRBJ2-7; 10 bases agree with TRBD2. Germline CDR1 LGHNA, CDR2 YNFKEQ. The CDR3 consists of 15 residues. V trimming: 6 bases; J trimming: 4 bases; junction bases outside the gene matches: 9.

The chain combines TRBV30 with TRBJ1-2; no firm D call. V lost 2 bases and J 12 bases, leaving 13 bases between the germline ends. Germline lookup yields CDR1 GTSNPN and CDR2 SVGIG (reference sequence). The CDR3 loop spans 11 amino acids. For the CDR3, the DNA is TGTGCCTGGAGTTCCGGACTCCTCAACACCTTC. Translation: CAWSSGLLNTF.

The chain carries TRBV30 and TRBJ1-6; TRBD1 matches 7 bases. Looked up from germline, CDR1 is GTSNPN and CDR2 is SVGIG (reference sequence). J lost 10 bases, V lost 2 bases, and 8 bases had no gene match. The CDR3 sequence is 14 residues long. CDR3 amino acids: CAWSPRQGVSPLHF. The CDR3 coding sequence is TGTGCCTGGAGTCCCAGACAGGGAGTATCACCCCTCCACTTT.

The genes are TRBV7-8 and TRBJ2-6, with D uncertain. The CDR3 is 17 residues long. Trimming stripped 5 bases from V and 0 bases from J, with 14 bases between. Germline CDR1 SGHVS, CDR2 FQNEAQ. Here the CDR3 reads CASSPGASTSGANVLTF. The DNA for the CDR3 is TGTGCCAGCAGCCCCGGCGCGTCAACCTCTGGGGCCAACGTCCTGACTTTC.

This chain connects TRBV3-1 to TRBJ2-1; D ambiguous. The CDR3 runs 17 residues. CDR1 is LGHDT and CDR2 is YNNKEL in the germline V gene (reference sequence). The V end was cut by 1 base, the J end by 0 bases, with 13 bases between. Here the CDR3 DNA reads TGTGCCAGCAGCCAAGCCAGTGTCGGCCGCTCCTACAATGAGCAGTTCTTC. Its translation: CASSQASVGRSYNEQFF.